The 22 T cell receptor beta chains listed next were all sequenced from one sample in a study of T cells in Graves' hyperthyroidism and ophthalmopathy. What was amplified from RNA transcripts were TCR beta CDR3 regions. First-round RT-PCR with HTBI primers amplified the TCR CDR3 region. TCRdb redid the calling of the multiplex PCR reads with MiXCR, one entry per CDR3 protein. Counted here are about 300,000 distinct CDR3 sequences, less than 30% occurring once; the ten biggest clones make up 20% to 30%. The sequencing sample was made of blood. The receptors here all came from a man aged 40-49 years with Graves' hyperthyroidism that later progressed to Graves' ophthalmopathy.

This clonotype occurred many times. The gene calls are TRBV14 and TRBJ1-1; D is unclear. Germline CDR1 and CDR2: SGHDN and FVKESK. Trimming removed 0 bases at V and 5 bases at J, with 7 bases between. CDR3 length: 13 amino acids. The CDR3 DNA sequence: TGTGCCAGCAGCCAAGACCCCCGAACTGAAGCTTTCTTT. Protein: CASSQDPRTEAFF.

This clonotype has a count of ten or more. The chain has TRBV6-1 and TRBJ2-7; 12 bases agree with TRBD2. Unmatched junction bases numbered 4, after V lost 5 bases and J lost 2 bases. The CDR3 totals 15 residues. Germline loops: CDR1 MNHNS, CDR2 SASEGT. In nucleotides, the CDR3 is TGTGCCAGCAGTCGGACTAGCGGGAATGCCTACGAGCAGTACTTC. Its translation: CASSRTSGNAYEQYF.

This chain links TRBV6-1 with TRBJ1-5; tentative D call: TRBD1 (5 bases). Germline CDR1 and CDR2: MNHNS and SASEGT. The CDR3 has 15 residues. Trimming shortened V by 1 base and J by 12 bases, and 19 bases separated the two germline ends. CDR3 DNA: TGTGCCAGCAGTGAAGTGATAGGGACCCCCCTGCTCCAGCATTTT. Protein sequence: CASSEVIGTPLLQHF.

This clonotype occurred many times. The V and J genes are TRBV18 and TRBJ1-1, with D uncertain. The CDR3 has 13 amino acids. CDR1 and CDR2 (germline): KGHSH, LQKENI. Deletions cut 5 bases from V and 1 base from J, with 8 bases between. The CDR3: CASSRAENTEAFF. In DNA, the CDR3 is TGTGCCAGCTCAAGAGCCGAGAACACTGAAGCTTTCTTT.

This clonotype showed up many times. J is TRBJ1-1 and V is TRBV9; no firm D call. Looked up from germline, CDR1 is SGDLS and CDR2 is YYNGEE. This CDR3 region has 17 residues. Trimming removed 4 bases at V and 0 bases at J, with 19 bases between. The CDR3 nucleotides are TGTGCCAGCAGCTCCCACCCCCGGACGGACCTGAACACTGAAGCTTTCTTT. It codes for CASSSHPRTDLNTEAFF.

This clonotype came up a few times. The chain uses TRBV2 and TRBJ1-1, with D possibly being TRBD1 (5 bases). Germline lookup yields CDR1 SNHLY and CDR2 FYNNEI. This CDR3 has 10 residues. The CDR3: CGGGNTEAFF. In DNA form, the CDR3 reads TGTGGTGGGGGGAACACTGAAGCTTTCTTT.

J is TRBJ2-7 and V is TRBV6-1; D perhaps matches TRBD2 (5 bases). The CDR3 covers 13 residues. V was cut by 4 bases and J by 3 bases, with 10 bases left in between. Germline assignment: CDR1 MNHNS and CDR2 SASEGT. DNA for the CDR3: TGTGCCAGCAGTGTTAACCGGGACTACGAGCAGTACTTC. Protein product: CASSVNRDYEQYF.

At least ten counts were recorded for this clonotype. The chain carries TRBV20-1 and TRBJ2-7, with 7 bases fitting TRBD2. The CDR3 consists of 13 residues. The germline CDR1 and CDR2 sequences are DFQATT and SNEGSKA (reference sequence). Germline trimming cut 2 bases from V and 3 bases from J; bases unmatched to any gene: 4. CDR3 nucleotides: TGCAGTGCTAGACCCCGCGGGAGCTACGAGCAGTACTTC. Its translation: CSARPRGSYEQYF.

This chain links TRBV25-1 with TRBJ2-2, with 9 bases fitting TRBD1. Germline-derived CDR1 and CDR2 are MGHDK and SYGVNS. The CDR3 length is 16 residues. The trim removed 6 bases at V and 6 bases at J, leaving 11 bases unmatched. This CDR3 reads CASSPGDREGSGELFF. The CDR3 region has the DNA TGTGCCAGCAGCCCGGGGGACAGGGAGGGATCCGGGGAGCTGTTTTTT.

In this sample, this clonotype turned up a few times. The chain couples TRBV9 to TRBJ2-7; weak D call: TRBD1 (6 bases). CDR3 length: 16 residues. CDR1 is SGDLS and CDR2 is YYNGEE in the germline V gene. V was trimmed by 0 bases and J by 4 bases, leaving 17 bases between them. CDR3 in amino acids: CASSVGGTTPPYEQYF. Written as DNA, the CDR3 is TGTGCCAGCAGCGTAGGTGGGACAACACCACCATACGAGCAGTACTTC.

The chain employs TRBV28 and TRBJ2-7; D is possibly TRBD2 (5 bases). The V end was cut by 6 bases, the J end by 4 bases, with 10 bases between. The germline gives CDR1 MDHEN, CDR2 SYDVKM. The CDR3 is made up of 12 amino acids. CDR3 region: CASSSLEYEQYF. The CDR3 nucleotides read TGTGCCAGCAGCTCACTAGAATACGAGCAGTACTTC.

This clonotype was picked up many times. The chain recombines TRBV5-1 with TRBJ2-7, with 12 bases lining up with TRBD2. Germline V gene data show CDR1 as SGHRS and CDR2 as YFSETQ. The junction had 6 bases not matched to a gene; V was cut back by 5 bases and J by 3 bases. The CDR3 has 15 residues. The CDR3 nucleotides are TGCGCCAGCAGTTCACTAGCGGGAGGTGACTACGAGCAGTACTTC. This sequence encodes CASSSLAGGDYEQYF.

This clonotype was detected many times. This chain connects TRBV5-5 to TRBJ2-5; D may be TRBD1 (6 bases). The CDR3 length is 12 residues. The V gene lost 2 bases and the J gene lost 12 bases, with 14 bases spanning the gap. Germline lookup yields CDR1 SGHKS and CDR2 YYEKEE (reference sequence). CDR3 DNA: TGTGCCAGCAGCTTCTCCGAGGCAGGGGAGTACTTC. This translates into CASSFSEAGEYF.

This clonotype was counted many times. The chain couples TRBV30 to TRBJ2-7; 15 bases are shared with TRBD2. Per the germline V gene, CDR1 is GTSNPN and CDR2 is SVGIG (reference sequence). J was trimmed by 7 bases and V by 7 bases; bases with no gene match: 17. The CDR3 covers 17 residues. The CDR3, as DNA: TGTGCCTTGACTCAGGGGACCGCGGGACTAGCGGGAGGTGAGCAGTACTTC. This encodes CALTQGTAGLAGGEQYF. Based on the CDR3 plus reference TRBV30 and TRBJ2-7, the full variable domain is SQTIHQWPATLVQPVGSPLSLECTVEGTSNPNLYWYRQAAGRGLQLLFYSVGIGQISSEVPQNLSASRPQDRQFILSSKKLLLSDSGFYLCALTQGTAGLAGGEQYFGPGTRLTVT.

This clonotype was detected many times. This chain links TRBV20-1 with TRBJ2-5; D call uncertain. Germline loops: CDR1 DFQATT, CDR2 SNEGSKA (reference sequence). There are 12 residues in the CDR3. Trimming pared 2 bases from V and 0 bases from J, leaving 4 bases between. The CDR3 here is CSARPYQETQYF. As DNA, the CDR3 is TGCAGTGCTAGACCGTACCAAGAGACCCAGTACTTC.

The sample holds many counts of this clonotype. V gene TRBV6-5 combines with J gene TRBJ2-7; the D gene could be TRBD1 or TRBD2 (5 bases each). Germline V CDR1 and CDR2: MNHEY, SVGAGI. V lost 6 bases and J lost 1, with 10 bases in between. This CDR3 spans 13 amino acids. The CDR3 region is CASSRDGSYEQYF. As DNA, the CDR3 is TGTGCCAGCAGCCGGGACGGATCCTACGAGCAGTACTTC.

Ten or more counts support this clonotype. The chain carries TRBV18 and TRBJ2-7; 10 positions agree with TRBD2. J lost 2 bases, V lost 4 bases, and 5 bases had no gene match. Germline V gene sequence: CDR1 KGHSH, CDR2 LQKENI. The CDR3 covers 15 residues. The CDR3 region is CASSQTSGTTYEQYF. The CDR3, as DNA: TGTGCCAGCTCACAAACTAGCGGGACGACCTACGAGCAGTACTTC.

The chain's CDR3 is CAWQLVGRPPTYEQYF. The CDR3 DNA sequence: TGTGCCTGGCAGTTAGTGGGGCGCCCACCAACCTACGAGCAGTACTTC. This chain joins TRBV30 and TRBJ2-7, with a tentative D call TRBD1 (5 bases). V shed 5 bases and J shed 2 bases, with 22 bases lying between them. CDR3 length equals 16 residues. Looked up from germline, CDR1 is GTSNPN and CDR2 is SVGIG (reference sequence).

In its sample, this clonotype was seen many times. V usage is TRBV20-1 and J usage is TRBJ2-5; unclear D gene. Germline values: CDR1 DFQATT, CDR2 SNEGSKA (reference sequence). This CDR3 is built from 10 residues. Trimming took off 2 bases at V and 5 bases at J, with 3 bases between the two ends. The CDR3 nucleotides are TGCAGTGCTAGAAAGGAGACCCAGTACTTC. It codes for CSARKETQYF.

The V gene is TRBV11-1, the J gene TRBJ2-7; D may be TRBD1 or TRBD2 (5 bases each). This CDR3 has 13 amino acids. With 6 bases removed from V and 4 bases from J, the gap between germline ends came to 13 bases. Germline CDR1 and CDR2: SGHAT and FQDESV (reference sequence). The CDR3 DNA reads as TGTGCCAGCAGGTCCCAGGGAGAATACGAGCAGTACTTC. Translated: CASRSQGEYEQYF.

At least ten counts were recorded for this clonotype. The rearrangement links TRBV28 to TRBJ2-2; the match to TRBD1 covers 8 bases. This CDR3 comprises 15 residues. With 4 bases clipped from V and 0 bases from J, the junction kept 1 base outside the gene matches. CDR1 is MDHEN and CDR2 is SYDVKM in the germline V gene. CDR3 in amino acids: CASSSTGANTGELFF. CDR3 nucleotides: TGTGCCAGCAGTTCGACAGGGGCGAACACCGGGGAGCTGTTTTTT.

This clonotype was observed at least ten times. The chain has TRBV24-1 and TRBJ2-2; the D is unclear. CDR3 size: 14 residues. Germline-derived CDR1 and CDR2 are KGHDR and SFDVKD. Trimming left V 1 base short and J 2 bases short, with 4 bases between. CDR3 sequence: CATSDLRNTGELFF. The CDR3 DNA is TGTGCCACCAGTGATTTAAGAAACACCGGGGAGCTGTTTTTT.